The sample holds a few counts of the clone carrying this T cell receptor beta chain. This sample stems from a study of T-cell reconstitution after alpha-beta-depleted transplantation in children. Unique molecular identifiers were used in preparing the TCRbeta library. TCRdb passed the PCR reads through MiXCR, listing each CDR3 protein once. The sample contains 500,000 or so distinct CDR3 sequences, about 31% of which appear only once. The specimen comprised PBMCs from the stem cell graft donor, sampled from the stem cell graft. The clonotype was recovered from a human donor who donated a stem cell graft to a child with aplastic anemia.

The CDR3 is CASSYKGNGYTF. The CDR3 nucleotides are TGTGCCAGCAGTTACAAGGGGAATGGCTACACCTTC. The chain has TRBV6-5 and TRBJ1-2; TRBD1 is a possible D gene (5 bases). The ends were cut back, 2 bases at V and 6 bases at J, with 7 bases in the middle. The CDR3 is 12 residues long. CDR1 is MNHEY and CDR2 is SVGAGI in the germline V gene.